The sequence of this TCR beta chain was determined in a study of T cell responses to AZD1222 COVID-19 vaccine. Study-wide points: Repertoires were sampled only after the peak T cell response. A mostly white British donor set with more females was recruited, and clonal diversity was possibly underestimated. Spike-specific TCR repertoires showed rising breadth and depth after two AZD1222 doses.

Details on this clone: The antigen is unknown.

V lost 6 bases and J lost 7, with 12 bases in between. This CDR3 spans 11 amino acids. Germline V CDR1 and CDR2: DFQATT, SNEGSKA (reference sequence). Produced via immunoSEQ multiplex PCR; TCRdb's table is partial and in-frame only. The sample carries some 130,000 clones, roughly 89% recorded once. The sequencing here drew on peripheral blood, taken on day 0 of AZD1222 vaccination. The J gene is TRBJ1-1, the V gene TRBV20-1; D is uncertain. This clonotype was sampled from an adult in good health. CDR3 bases: TGCAGTGCCAACCCCCAGGTTGAAGCTTTCTTT. Translated, it gives CSANPQVEAFF.